The next 21 T cell receptor beta chains were all read from a single sample in a study of human thymus T cells. Assay used: immunoSEQ multiplex PCR; TCRdb lists only in-frame clones, some missing. The table lists tens of thousands of clones, roughly 94% of them singletons. Resected material from corrective heart surgery provided the thymus tissue analysed. Sequenced material: thymus tissue. Every receptor here comes from a girl less than two years old with a congenital heart defect but otherwise immunologically healthy.

This CDR3 is CASSAPGALRVGTDTQYF. In DNA, the CDR3 is TGCGCCAGCAGCGCCCCGGGAGCGCTCCGAGTGGGCACAGATACGCAGTATTTT. The gene calls are TRBV5-1 and TRBJ2-3; tentative D call: TRBD2 (6 bases). V was trimmed by 4 bases and J by 1 base, leaving 22 bases between them. The length of the CDR3 is 18 residues. Germline V gene data show CDR1 as SGHRS and CDR2 as YFSETQ. Combining the CDR3 with reference TRBV5-1 and TRBJ2-3 gives the whole variable domain KAGVTQTPRYLIKTRGQQVTLSCSPISGHRSVSWYQQTPGQGLQFLFEYFSETQRNKGNFPGRFSGRQFSNSRSEMNVSTLELGDSALYLCASSAPGALRVGTDTQYFGPGTRLTVL.

V is TRBV14 and J is TRBJ2-2, with 8 bases fitting TRBD2. Unmatched junction bases numbered 10, after V lost 0 bases and J lost 7 bases. CDR1 is SGHDN, CDR2 FVKESK, per germline. The CDR3 loop spans 17 amino acids. Here the CDR3 reads CASSQDSGGAWIGELFF. CDR3 nucleotides: TGTGCCAGCAGCCAAGATTCGGGAGGGGCTTGGATCGGGGAGCTGTTTTTT.

The rearrangement uses TRBV30 and TRBJ2-1, with 7 bases fitting TRBD1. The V gene's germline CDR1 is GTSNPN and CDR2 SVGIG (reference sequence). J lost 7 bases, V lost 0 bases, and 12 bases had no gene match. The CDR3 covers 16 residues. The CDR3 sequence: CAWSVRDETGLNEQFF. CDR3 nucleotide sequence: TGTGCCTGGAGTGTACGAGATGAGACAGGGTTGAATGAGCAGTTCTTC.

This clone showed up just once. The chain joins TRBV28 to TRBJ1-2; D unresolved. Trimming took off 6 bases at V and 6 bases at J, with 17 bases between the two ends. This CDR3 contains 14 residues. The V gene's germline CDR1 is MDHEN and CDR2 SYDVKM. CDR3 residues: CASSLPAAGNGYTF. The CDR3 DNA reads as TGTGCCAGCAGCCTTCCGGCGGCGGGAAATGGCTACACCTTC.

The rearrangement joins TRBV27 to TRBJ1-1, with TRBD1 matching 11 bases. Trimming removed 8 bases from V and 5 bases from J; junction bases left unmatched: 19. The CDR3 runs 18 residues. Germline loops: CDR1 MNHEY, CDR2 SMNVEV (reference sequence). The chain's CDR3 is CASFTPRGQGAARTEAFF. The CDR3 DNA reads as TGTGCCAGCTTCACCCCGCGAGGACAGGGGGCTGCGAGGACTGAAGCTTTCTTT.

The chain recombines TRBV9 with TRBJ2-3; D not certain. The germline CDR1 and CDR2 sequences are SGDLS and YYNGEE. The CDR3 runs 13 residues. Trimming removed 4 bases at V and 7 bases at J, with 13 bases between. CDR3 bases: TGTGCCAGCAGCCCCCTCACCCTTAATACGCAGTATTTT. It yields the protein CASSPLTLNTQYF.

The chain carries TRBV5-1 and TRBJ2-5, with 10 bases lining up with TRBD2. There are 19 residues in the CDR3. Germline-derived CDR1 and CDR2 are SGHRS and YFSETQ. V trimming: 1 base; J trimming: 4 bases; junction bases outside the gene matches: 16. CDR3 nucleotide sequence: TGCGCCAGCAGCTTGAAGGCGAGGCTAGCGGGAGCTGGGGGAGAGACCCAGTACTTC. The encoded protein is CASSLKARLAGAGGETQYF.

This chain links TRBV7-8 with TRBJ2-3; 10 bases align to TRBD2. Germline V gene data show CDR1 as SGHVS and CDR2 as FQNEAQ. This CDR3 is built from 17 residues. The V gene end was trimmed by 3 bases and the J gene end by 6 bases; junction bases not matched to a gene: 12. This chain's CDR3 is CASSFITAGGARDTQYF. In DNA, the CDR3 is TGTGCCAGCAGCTTTATTACAGCGGGAGGGGCCAGGGATACGCAGTATTTT. Filled out from reference TRBV7-8 and TRBJ2-3, the complete variable domain reads GAGVSQSPRYKVAKRGQDVALRCDPISGHVSLFWYQQALGQGPEFLTYFQNEAQLDKSGLPSDRFFAERPEGSVSTLKIQRTQQEDSAVYLCASSFITAGGARDTQYFGPGTRLTVL.

The chain joins TRBV5-6 to TRBJ2-7; 9 bases align to TRBD1. This CDR3 contains 17 residues. The J segment lost 2 bases and the V segment lost 2 bases, leaving 11 bases of the junction unmatched. Germline V gene sequence: CDR1 SGHDT, CDR2 YYEEEE. DNA for the CDR3: TGTGCCAGCAGCTTACCACACAGGGGGCGCGTTACCTACGAGCAGTACTTC. Translation gives CASSLPHRGRVTYEQYF.

Here the CDR3 reads CASSESAISRGTEAFF. CDR3 sequence (DNA): TGTGCCAGCAGTGAAAGTGCAATATCAAGGGGGACTGAAGCTTTCTTT. This sequence joins TRBV6-1 and TRBJ1-1, with D tentatively TRBD1 (6 bases). Germline assignment: CDR1 MNHNS and CDR2 SASEGT. This CDR3 is built from 16 residues. The germline V and J ends were trimmed by 2 bases and 5 bases, with 18 bases remaining between them.

The rearrangement links TRBV2 to TRBJ2-1; 7 positions agree with TRBD1. The junction had 8 bases not matched to a gene; V was cut back by 6 bases and J by 6 bases. The CDR3 consists of 14 residues. Germline V gene sequence: CDR1 SNHLY, CDR2 FYNNEI. CDR3 sequence reads: CASRITGVRNEQFF. CDR3 DNA: TGTGCCAGCAGGATAACAGGGGTTCGCAATGAGCAGTTCTTC.

DNA of the CDR3: TGTGCCAGCAGCCACAGGGACCTATACAATGAGCAGTTCTTC. It translates to CASSHRDLYNEQFF. The chain uses TRBV7-2 and TRBJ2-1; D perhaps matches TRBD1 (6 bases). Germline V lookup: CDR1 SGHTA, CDR2 FQGNSA. Trimming removed 5 bases from V and 4 bases from J, with 12 bases in between. CDR3 length equals 14 residues.

The sample holds a few counts of this clone. This CDR3 is CSASKPRGYTF. The CDR3 DNA reads as TGCAGTGCTAGTAAGCCTCGGGGCTACACCTTC. The chain couples TRBV20-1 to TRBJ1-2; D uncertain. Germline-derived CDR1 and CDR2 are DFQATT and SNEGSKA (reference sequence). This CDR3 has 11 amino acids. The V end was cut by 3 bases, the J end by 8 bases, with 10 bases between.

This clone was seen just once. The rearrangement joins TRBV7-9 to TRBJ1-2; 8 nucleotides match TRBD1. Germline lookup yields CDR1 SEHNR and CDR2 FQNEAQ (reference sequence). J lost 1 base, V lost 5 bases, and 12 bases had no gene match. This CDR3 is 17 amino acids long. This CDR3 reads CASSGAPPGQDNYGYTF. DNA for the CDR3: TGTGCCAGCAGCGGAGCACCACCGGGACAGGATAACTATGGCTACACCTTC.

V and J are TRBV2 and TRBJ1-4; perhaps TRBD1 as D (6 bases). CDR3 size: 15 residues. V shed 3 bases and J shed 6 bases, with 14 bases lying between them. CDR1 and CDR2 (germline): SNHLY, FYNNEI. CDR3 region: CASSEPTGLDEKLFF. The CDR3 nucleotides are TGTGCCAGCAGTGAGCCGACAGGTCTTGATGAAAAACTGTTTTTT. The variable domain in full, completed from reference TRBV2 and TRBJ1-4, reads EPEVTQTPSHQVTQMGQEVILRCVPISNHLYFYWYRQILGQKVEFLVSFYNNEISEKSEIFDDQFSVERPDGSNFTLKIRSTKLEDSAMYFCASSEPTGLDEKLFFGSGTQLSVL.

The chain has TRBV5-6 and TRBJ1-1; D possibly corresponds to TRBD1 (5 bases). Germline loops: CDR1 SGHDT, CDR2 YYEEEE. This CDR3 is built from 13 residues. V was clipped by 4 bases and J by 5 bases, with 12 bases between them. CDR3 amino acids: CASSPIGTTEAFF. The CDR3 coding sequence is TGTGCCAGCAGCCCCATAGGGACTACTGAAGCTTTCTTT.

The chain uses TRBV6-6 and TRBJ1-5; perhaps TRBD1 as D (5 bases). The V end was cut by 1 base, the J end by 3 bases, with 13 bases between. The CDR3 spans 16 residues. Germline V lookup: CDR1 MNHNY, CDR2 SVGAGI (reference sequence). The CDR3 sequence is CASSYCCRGANQPQHF. The CDR3 DNA sequence: TGTGCCAGCAGTTACTGCTGTAGGGGCGCCAATCAGCCCCAGCATTTT.

CDR3 DNA sequence: TGTGCCAGCAGCTTGTCTCTACCGGGTATTGAGCAGTTCTTC. It yields the protein CASSLSLPGIEQFF. This sequence joins TRBV5-4 and TRBJ2-1; D call uncertain. This CDR3 spans 14 amino acids. The V gene's germline CDR1 is SGHNT and CDR2 YYREEE (reference sequence). V dropped 1 base and J dropped 9 bases, with 14 bases sitting between them.

This rearrangement joins TRBV29-1 to TRBJ2-1; 10 bases align to TRBD1. The CDR3 sequence is 20 residues long. Looked up from germline, CDR1 is SQVTM and CDR2 is ANQGSEA. Trimming took 3 bases from V and 5 from J; bases not matched to a gene: 22. In nucleotides, the CDR3 is TGCAGCGTTGAGGGACAGGGGACGGGATCACTCGACCTAGAGGACAATGAGCAGTTCTTC. This gives the protein CSVEGQGTGSLDLEDNEQFF.

The chain links TRBV2 to TRBJ2-5, with D unclear. The V gene's germline CDR1 is SNHLY and CDR2 FYNNEI. This CDR3 has 18 amino acids. The V and J ends lost 4 bases and 3 bases respectively, with 24 bases between them. Here the CDR3 DNA reads TGTGCCAGCAGTGTAGAAATTGCGTTCCTCCCCCTCAAAGAGACCCAGTACTTC. This codes for CASSVEIAFLPLKETQYF.

The chain joins TRBV6-6 to TRBJ1-2, with 7 positions matching TRBD1. J gave up 8 bases and V 7 bases, and 7 bases lay outside the gene matches. The CDR3 consists of 12 residues. CDR1 is MNHNY and CDR2 is SVGAGI in the germline V gene (reference sequence). The DNA of the CDR3 is TGTGCCAGCATCCAACCGGGACAGGGCTACACCTTC. Protein sequence: CASIQPGQGYTF.